This T cell receptor beta chain was documented in a study of neurological immune-mediated disorders. Overall study context: Of the multiple sclerosis patients, 34 in total, roughly 30 were relapsing-remitting and 3 were secondary progressive.

The V and J ends lost 10 bases and 4 bases respectively, with 13 bases between them. Germline V gene lookup returns CDR1 SNHLY and CDR2 FYNNEI. The CDR3 runs to 13 residues. This clonotype was seen repeatedly, ten times or more. Its cognate antigen is unknown. 5'RACE employing 10-nucleotide random UMIs yielded the cDNA. TCRdb independently ran MiXCR on the 5' RACE reads; one entry per CDR3 protein. The table includes roughly 75,000 distinct CDR3 sequences, 2.5% to 3% detected once. Findings of the study overall: None of the CDR3 amino acid sequences found in expanded clones was shared across subjects. This suggests that the TCR-beta repertoires were private in all groups.

The rearrangement joins TRBV2 to TRBJ2-2, with D unresolved. The specimen was PBMCs. This receptor was taken from a woman under 40 with multiple sclerosis. DNA for the CDR3: TGTGCCATGGTATCGGTCGGCACCGGGGAGCTGTTTTTT. This encodes CAMVSVGTGELFF.